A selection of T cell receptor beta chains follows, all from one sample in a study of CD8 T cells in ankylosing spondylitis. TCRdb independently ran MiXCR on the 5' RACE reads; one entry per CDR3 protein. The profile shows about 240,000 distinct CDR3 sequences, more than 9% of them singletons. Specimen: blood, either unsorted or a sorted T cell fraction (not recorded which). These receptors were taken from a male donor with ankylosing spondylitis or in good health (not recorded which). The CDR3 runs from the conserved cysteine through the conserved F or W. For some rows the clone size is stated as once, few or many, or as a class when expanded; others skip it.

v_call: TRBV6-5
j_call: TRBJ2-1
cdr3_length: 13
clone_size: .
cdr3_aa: CASSYRPYNEQFF

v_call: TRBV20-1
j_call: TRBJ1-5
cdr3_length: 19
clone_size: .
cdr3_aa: CSARMVGTGGSYSNQPQHF

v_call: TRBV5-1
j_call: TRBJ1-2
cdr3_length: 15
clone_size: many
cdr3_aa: CASSFSAAQNYGYTF

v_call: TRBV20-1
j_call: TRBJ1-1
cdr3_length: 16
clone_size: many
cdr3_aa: CSARSLGQGLNTEAFF

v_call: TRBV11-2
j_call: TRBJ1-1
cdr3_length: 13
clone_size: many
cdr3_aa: CASSLGYSTEAFF

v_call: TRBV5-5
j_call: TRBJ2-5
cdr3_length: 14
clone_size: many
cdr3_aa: CASNPFNQQETQYF

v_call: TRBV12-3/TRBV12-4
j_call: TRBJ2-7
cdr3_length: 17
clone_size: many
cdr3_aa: CASSQGSGGLSSYEQYF

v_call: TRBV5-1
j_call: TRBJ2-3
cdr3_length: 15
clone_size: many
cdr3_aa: CASSLWSGHTDTQYF

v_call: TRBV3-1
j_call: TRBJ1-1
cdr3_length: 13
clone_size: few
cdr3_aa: CASSLPPGTEAFF

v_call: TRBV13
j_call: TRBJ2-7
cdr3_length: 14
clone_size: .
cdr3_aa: CASSRDSISYEQYF